A selection of T cell receptor beta chains follows, all from one sample in a study of CD4 and CD8 cells across lung adenocarcinoma regions. TCRdb re-analysed the PCR reads in MiXCR, keeping a single row per CDR3 protein. The sample holds some 8,000 distinct CDR3 sequences; roughly 52% are singletons and the top ten take roughly a fifth. Sequenced sample: CD8+ T cells from the center of a lung tumor. The receptors here all came from a female donor with lung adenocarcinoma. The CD4 and CD8 labels of this study may be unreliable. Each CDR3 is given with its conserved first and last residue. The D gene is left open where the match is weak. The size of a clone is reported for some rows only, either as once, few or many, or as a class for expanded clones.

size	D	V	J	CDR3	DNA
.	.	TRBV7-6	TRBJ2-5	CASSSAGLGGRDKEIQYF	TGTGCCAGCAGCTCCGCGGGGCTCGGGGGGCGTGACAAAGAGATTCAGTACTTC
few	.	TRBV6-5	TRBJ1-5	CASSYGGVNQPQHF	TGTGCCAGCAGTTACGGAGGGGTCAATCAGCCCCAGCATTTT
large	TRBD1	TRBV7-3	TRBJ2-1	CASSSSHPGQGWEQFF	TGTGCCAGCAGCTCCAGCCACCCGGGACAGGGTTGGGAGCAGTTCTTC
.	TRBD2	TRBV12-3/TRBV12-4	TRBJ2-7	CASSGGGAQETQYF	TGTGCGAGCAGCGGGGGCGGGGCCCAAGAGACGCAGTACTTC
many	TRBD2	TRBV6-1	TRBJ2-5	CASRSWVGWEGPRETQYF	TGTGCCAGCAGATCGTGGGTCGGGTGGGAGGGCCCTCGAGAGACCCAGTACTTC
many	.	TRBV6-1	TRBJ2-3	CASSPTTDTQYF	TGTGCCAGCAGCCCTACCACAGATACGCAGTATTTT
.	TRBD2	TRBV6-8	TRBJ2-4	CASSYSGGPAKDMQYF	TGTGCGAGCAGTTACTCGGGGGGGCCTGCCAAAGATATGCAGTATTTC
few	TRBD1	TRBV7-9	TRBJ2-7	CASGTGYYNEQYF	TGTGCCAGCGGGACAGGGTACTACAATGAGCAGTACTTC
.	TRBD2	TRBV25-1	TRBJ2-3	CASSELGSGGGDADTQYF	TGTGCCAGCAGTGAGCTGGGGAGCGGGGGAGGGGATGCAGATACCCAGTATTTT
.	TRBD2	TRBV7-2	TRBJ2-1	CASSSGATSGYNEQFF	TGTGCCAGCAGCTCCGGGGCGACTAGCGGATACAATGAGCAGTTCTTC
.	.	TRBV6-1	TRBJ2-2	CASSDKRGNTGAQFF	TGTGCCAGCAGTGATAAGCGGGGGAACACAGGGGCGCAGTTTTTT
few	.	TRBV6-5	TRBJ2-7	CASSYTAGIGYEQYF	TGTGCCAGCAGTTACACCGCAGGGATTGGTTACGAGCAGTACTTC
.	.	TRBV27	TRBJ2-7	CASRGGGGGYADTQYF	TGTGCCAGCAGGGGGGGCGGGGGCGGTTACGCGGATACGCAGTACTTC
medium-sized	TRBD1	TRBV12-3/TRBV12-4	TRBJ1-2	CASSNQGGGVYGYTF	TGTGCCAGCAGCAACCAGGGGGGTGGTGTCTATGGCTACACCTTC
medium-sized	.	TRBV5-4	TRBJ2-1	CASSARTFLYNEQFF	TGTGCCAGCAGCGCTCGGACTTTCCTGTACAATGAGCAGTTCTTC
.	.	TRBV10-3	TRBJ2-6	CTSGAYVQNF	TGCACTTCTGGGGCCTACGTGCAGAATTTC
.	.	TRBV6-1	TRBJ2-5	CASSGAARETQYF	TGTGCCAGCAGTGGAGCCGCCCGGGAGACCCAGTACTTC
once	.	TRBV25-1	TRBJ1-1	CASSEWSGNEAFF	TGTGCCAGCAGTGAATGGTCGGGGAATGAAGCTTTCTTT
few	.	TRBV12-3/TRBV12-4	TRBJ2-4	CASSLGSQDTQYF	TGTGCCAGCAGTCTGGGGAGTCAGGACACCCAGTACTTC
medium-sized	.	TRBV7-3	TRBJ2-2	CASSLMGRQAAYTGELFF	TGTGCCAGCAGCTTAATGGGTCGACAGGCGGCTTACACCGGGGAGCTGTTTTTT
.	TRBD2	TRBV11-1	TRBJ2-3	CASSAESGGPLPDTQYF	TGTGCCAGCAGCGCGGAGAGCGGGGGGCCCCTCCCAGATACGCAGTATTTT
.	TRBD2	TRBV27	TRBJ2-5	CASRGGCDQETQYF	TGTGCCAGCCGCGGGGGGTGTGACCAAGAGACCCAGTACTTC
many	TRBD2	TRBV10-3	TRBJ2-5	CAISGTSGHTYNEQYF	TGTGCCATCAGTGGGACTAGCGGGCACACCTACAATGAGCAGTACTTC
.	.	TRBV9	TRBJ2-1	CASSAGTPSSYNEQFF	TGTGCCAGCAGCGCTGGGACCCCGAGCTCCTACAATGAGCAGTTCTTC
.	.	TRBV6-1	TRBJ2-3	CASRSGQTQSYNEQYF	TGTGCCAGCAGGTCAGGCCAGACACAGAGCTACAATGAGCAGTATTTC
once	TRBD2	TRBV7-9	TRBJ2-5	CASSFASGDQDTQYF	TGTGCCAGCAGCTTCGCTAGCGGTGACCAAGATACCCAGTACTTC
few	TRBD2	TRBV24-1	TRBJ2-1	CATFVASGGGPYNEQFF	TGTGCCACCTTCGTAGCTAGCGGGGGGGGACCCTACAATGAGCAGTTCTTC
.	.	TRBV7-2	TRBJ2-3	CAGTGGGSTDTQYF	TGTGCGGGCACCGGGGGAGGTAGCACAGATACGCAGTATTTC
.	TRBD1	TRBV6-1	TRBJ2-5	CASNHQGAGETQYF	TGTGCCAGCAACCACCAGGGGGCAGGGGAGACCCAGTACTTC
.	TRBD2	TRBV27	TRBJ2-5	CASSQGVAGGLDQEIQYF	TGTGCCAGCAGTCAGGGGGTAGCGGGAGGCCTTGACCAAGAGATTCAGTACTTC
few	TRBD2	TRBV12-3/TRBV12-4	TRBJ2-1	CASSRTSGGPGYSYNEQFF	TGTGCCAGCAGTCGGACTAGCGGGGGCCCCGGGTACTCCTACAATGAGCAGTTCTTC
few	TRBD1	TRBV4-1	TRBJ1-1	CASSQDPPTGPTEAFF	TGCGCCAGCAGCCAAGATCCTCCGACAGGGCCCACTGAAGCTTTCTTT
.	.	TRBV12-5	TRBJ2-1	CASGLVSYDAQFF	TGTGCTAGTGGTTTGGTGTCCTACGATGCGCAGTTCTTC
medium-sized	TRBD2	TRBV6-1	TRBJ2-1	CASSPQRGGRETQFF	TGTGCCAGCAGTCCTCAGCGGGGGGGCAGAGAGACCCAGTTCTTC
medium-sized	TRBD2	TRBV7-2	TRBJ2-1	CASSMGTSNEQFF	TGTGCCAGCAGCATGGGGACTAGCAATGAGCAGTTCTTC
.	.	TRBV7-2	TRBJ2-4	CAGTGGRGQDTQYF	TGTGCGGGGACCGGGGGCCGTGGCCAAGATACCCAGTACTTC
.	.	TRBV2	TRBJ1-1	CASSISASKPAFF	TGTGCCAGCAGTATTTCGGCCTCCAAGCCAGCTTTCTTT
once	.	TRBV7-3	TRBJ2-4	CGGSGRRGKNTQYF	TGCGGCGGCTCGGGGCGCAGAGGCAAAAACACGCAGTACTTC
.	.	TRBV7-9	TRBJ2-3	CASSFTSGSTETQFF	TGTGCCAGCAGCTTCACGAGCGGTTCCACAGAGACGCAGTTCTTT
few	TRBD1	TRBV4-1	TRBJ2-3	CASSQPHLGTGGASTDTQYF	TGCGCCAGCAGCCAACCCCATTTGGGGACAGGGGGCGCTAGCACAGATACGCAGTATTTT
.	.	TRBV27	TRBJ2-7	CASSRRGRGGGVQETQYF	TGTGCCAGCAGTCGCCGGGGGCGCGGGGGCGGAGTCCAAGAGACGCAGTACTTC
many	TRBD1	TRBV6-1	TRBJ2-1	CASSIGTGNRETQFF	TGTGCCAGCAGTATTGGGACAGGGAATCGGGAGACCCAGTTCTTC
.	TRBD2	TRBV11-2	TRBJ2-4	CASGSGGGPKDTQYF	TGTGCCAGCGGCTCGGGGGGGGGACCCAAAGATACGCAGTATTTC
.	TRBD1	TRBV7-3	TRBJ2-3	CASSLVGQGGYATDTQYF	TGTGCCAGCAGTCTTGTGGGACAGGGGGGCTACGCTACAGATACGCAGTATTTC
few	.	TRBV7-2	TRBJ2-1	CASSLVDYQETQFF	TGTGCCAGCAGCTTAGTTGACTACCAAGAGACCCAGTTCTTC
.	.	TRBV7-3	TRBJ2-4	CRSSWLWGTDTQYF	TGTCGCAGCAGCTGGCTCTGGGGCACAGACACGCAGTACTTC
few	TRBD2	TRBV27	TRBJ2-3	CASSHPGLAGGIADTQYF	TGTGCCAGCAGTCACCCAGGACTAGCGGGAGGGATTGCAGATACGCAGTATTTT
large	TRBD2	TRBV7-3	TRBJ2-1	CASSQTGTSGTNEQFF	TGTGCCAGCAGCCAGACCGGGACTAGCGGGACGAATGAGCAGTTCTTC
.	TRBD1	TRBV28	TRBJ2-1	CASTGNEGTGNDNEQFF	TGTGCCAGCACAGGAAATGAGGGGACAGGGAATGACAATGAGCAGTTCTTC
.	TRBD1	TRBV27	TRBJ2-7	CASSSPGQGYEQYF	TGTGCCAGCAGTTCTCCGGGACAGGGGTACGAGCAGTACTTC
few	.	TRBV6-1	TRBJ2-4	CASQTGTSAKNIQYF	TGTGCCAGCCAGACCGGGACATCAGCCAAAAACATTCAGTACTTC
.	TRBD2	TRBV6-1	TRBJ2-2	CARRLAGVNTGELYF	TGTGCCAGGAGACTAGCGGGAGTGAACACCGGGGAGCTGTATTTT
.	TRBD2	TRBV11-2	TRBJ2-4	CGSSSGGGAKNTQYF	TGTGGCAGCAGCTCGGGGGGGGGAGCCAAAAACACGCAGTATTTC
.	TRBD2	TRBV10-3	TRBJ2-5	CAGSGALDQETQYF	TGTGCCGGGAGCGGGGCCCTCGACCAAGAGACCCAGTACTTC
few	.	TRBV6-1	TRBJ2-2	CASTDPNTGELFF	TGTGCCAGCACAGACCCGAACACCGGGGAGCTGTTTTTT